The 22 T cell receptor beta chains given below trace back to one sample, sequenced in a study of graft-versus-host responses after intestinal transplantation. Profiling relied on immunoSEQ multiplex PCR, and the TCRdb table lists in-frame clones only, not all of them. The table includes 100,000 or so clones, about nine tenths detected once. These receptors lack a known antigen. The material sequenced was unstimulated CD4+ T cells sorted from spleen or lymph node cells, taken before transplant. Receptor source: a human donor who was the organ donor for an intestinal transplant.

The rearrangement uses TRBV11-2 and TRBJ1-3, with 8 positions matching TRBD1. Germline V gives CDR1 SGHAT, CDR2 FQNNGV. The CDR3 consists of 15 residues. The V segment lost 4 bases and the J segment 3 bases; nucleotides outside the gene matches: 5. DNA for the CDR3: TGTGCCAGCAGCTCGCGCGGACAGGGTGGAAACACCATATATTTT. Its protein is CASSSRGQGGNTIYF.

This clone occurred once. This chain uses TRBV10-2 with TRBJ2-3; no clear D gene. Trimming removed 4 bases at V and 4 bases at J, with 6 bases between. The V gene's germline CDR1 is WSHSY and CDR2 SAAADI. The CDR3 is made up of 12 amino acids. Here the CDR3 reads CASSGRSDTQYF. The CDR3 nucleotides are TGCGCCAGCAGTGGTCGGTCAGATACGCAGTATTTT.

The chain links TRBV7-3 to TRBJ1-1; 8 bases are a match to TRBD1. Trimming cost V 5 bases and J 4 bases; bases outside gene matches: 6. Germline CDR1 reads SGHTA; CDR2 reads FQGTGA. This CDR3 is 14 amino acids long. Here the CDR3 reads CASSETGAGTEAFF. The CDR3 coding sequence is TGTGCCAGCAGCGAGACAGGGGCGGGCACTGAAGCTTTCTTT.

V gene TRBV27 combines with J gene TRBJ1-5; TRBD1 agrees at 7 bases. The CDR3 has 16 residues. V gave up 5 bases and J gave up 0 bases; unmatched junction bases: 7. Germline CDR1 and CDR2: MNHEY and SMNVEV (reference sequence). CDR3 sequence: CASSPWTGLSNQPQHF. CDR3 nucleotides: TGTGCCAGCAGTCCGTGGACAGGTCTTAGCAATCAGCCCCAGCATTTT.

This chain connects TRBV4-2 to TRBJ2-1; D is perhaps TRBD2 (6 bases). V was trimmed by 2 bases and J by 4 bases, leaving 15 bases between them. The CDR3 has 16 amino acids. Germline V gene sequence: CDR1 LGHNA, CDR2 YNFKEQ. The CDR3 is CASSQIPGALYNEQFF. The DNA for the CDR3 is TGTGCCAGCAGCCAAATTCCGGGAGCACTGTACAATGAGCAGTTCTTC.

The chain combines TRBV16 with TRBJ2-1, with TRBD2 matching 9 bases. The CDR3 extends over 15 amino acids. The junction had 9 bases not matched to a gene; V was cut back by 2 bases and J by 10 bases. CDR1 and CDR2 from the germline V gene are KGHSY and FQNENV. This CDR3 reads CASSQPGLAVVEQFF. Here the CDR3 DNA reads TGTGCCAGCAGCCAACCGGGACTAGCTGTAGTAGAGCAGTTCTTC.

J is TRBJ2-7 and V is TRBV27; D call uncertain. The CDR3 runs to 15 residues. The V and J ends lost 6 bases and 0 bases respectively, with 15 bases between them. Germline V lookup: CDR1 MNHEY, CDR2 SMNVEV (reference sequence). CDR3 DNA: TGTGCCAGCAGATTAAGCCAAACCCTCTCCTACGAGCAGTACTTC. It translates to CASRLSQTLSYEQYF.

The chain couples TRBV2 to TRBJ2-3, with 7 bases aligning to TRBD1. Germline values: CDR1 SNHLY, CDR2 FYNNEI. The CDR3 runs 15 residues. Unmatched junction bases numbered 11, after V lost 7 bases and J lost 4 bases. CDR3 in amino acids: CASTIYRGGPDTQYF. Written as DNA, the CDR3 is TGTGCCAGCACCATATACAGGGGTGGGCCAGATACGCAGTATTTT.

This chain uses TRBV11-2 with TRBJ2-3; the D gene is possibly TRBD1 (5 bases). The ends were cut back, 6 bases at V and 2 bases at J, with 12 bases in the middle. The CDR3 has 14 residues. From germline, CDR1 is SGHAT and CDR2 FQNNGV. The CDR3 DNA follows: TGTGCCAGCAGAAGGGGCGGATTCACAGATACGCAGTATTTT. It specifies CASRRGGFTDTQYF.

The chain joins TRBV6-5 to TRBJ2-7, with D possibly TRBD1 on 5 matching bases. V was clipped by 6 bases and J by 1 base, with 7 bases between them. Germline V gene data show CDR1 as MNHEY and CDR2 as SVGAGI. CDR3 length: 12 amino acids. The CDR3 loop reads CASSRVSYEQYF. CDR3 nucleotide sequence: TGTGCCAGCAGCAGGGTTTCCTACGAGCAGTACTTC.

This sequence joins TRBV10-3 and TRBJ2-3; 8 bases are a match to TRBD1. The CDR3 runs 13 residues. Germline CDR1 and CDR2: ENHRY and SYGVKD. Trimming cost V 5 bases and J 5 bases; bases outside gene matches: 3. In nucleotides, the CDR3 is TGTGCCATCAGTACCGGGACAGGAGATACGCAGTATTTT. Protein: CAISTGTGDTQYF.

This clone was found once. The CDR3 DNA sequence: TGTGCCAGCAGTAAAGGGGGCGCGGGGGACTATGGCTACACCTTC. Its translation: CASSKGGAGDYGYTF. The chain couples TRBV2 to TRBJ1-2, with 7 bases fitting TRBD1. This CDR3 region has 15 residues. Germline values: CDR1 SNHLY, CDR2 FYNNEI. V shed 5 bases, J shed 3 bases, and the junction held 9 bases outside the gene matches.

V gene TRBV5-4 combines with J gene TRBJ1-2, with 7 bases matching TRBD1. The CDR3 consists of 15 residues. Looked up from germline, CDR1 is SGHNT and CDR2 is YYREEE (reference sequence). The junction had 5 bases not matched to a gene; V was cut back by 3 bases and J by 0 bases. CDR3 protein: CASSSRTGTNYGYTF. For the CDR3, the DNA is TGTGCCAGCAGCTCCAGGACAGGAACTAACTATGGCTACACCTTC.

The rearrangement joins TRBV2 to TRBJ1-1; tentative D call: TRBD1 (5 bases). The germline V gene has CDR1 SNHLY and CDR2 FYNNEI. This CDR3 region has 15 residues. With 7 bases removed from V and 0 bases from J, the gap between germline ends came to 15 bases. The CDR3 DNA follows: TGTGCCAGCACCCCCTCAGCAGGGATGAACACTGAAGCTTTCTTT. Amino acid sequence: CASTPSAGMNTEAFF. Looking up the rest from reference TRBV2 and TRBJ1-1 gives the full variable domain: EPEVTQTPSHQVTQMGQEVILRCVPISNHLYFYWYRQILGQKVEFLVSFYNNEISEKSEIFDDQFSVERPDGSNFTLKIRSTKLEDSAMYFCASTPSAGMNTEAFFGQGTRLTVV.

The J gene is TRBJ2-7, the V gene TRBV4-2, with 10 bases fitting TRBD1. Germline V CDR1 and CDR2: LGHNA, YNFKEQ. The CDR3 consists of 15 residues. V lost 0 bases to trimming and J lost 2 bases; unmatched junction nucleotides: 1. The CDR3 is CASSQDGQGAYEQYF. The CDR3 DNA reads as TGTGCCAGCAGCCAAGATGGACAGGGGGCCTACGAGCAGTACTTC.

The chain links TRBV11-2 to TRBJ2-5, with 12 bases matching TRBD2. The junction had 9 bases not matched to a gene; V was cut back by 6 bases and J by 4 bases. CDR1 and CDR2 from the germline V gene are SGHAT and FQNNGV. The CDR3 totals 16 residues. This CDR3 reads CASSRLAGVPGETQYF. Written as DNA, the CDR3 is TGTGCCAGCAGTCGACTAGCGGGGGTGCCGGGAGAGACCCAGTACTTC.

This clone showed up just a few times. This rearrangement joins TRBV4-1 to TRBJ1-5, with 7 bases lining up with TRBD1. Germline values: CDR1 MGHRA, CDR2 YSYEKL. CDR3 length: 14 amino acids. V trimming: 4 bases; J trimming: 3 bases; junction bases outside the gene matches: 3. This CDR3 is CASSPQGPNQPQHF. Written as DNA, the CDR3 is TGCGCCAGCAGCCCACAGGGGCCCAATCAGCCCCAGCATTTT.

This chain joins TRBV18 and TRBJ2-4, with TRBD1 matching over 8 bases. V lost 3 bases and J lost 1; bases outside the gene matches: 14. The CDR3 is 19 amino acids. Germline V lookup: CDR1 KGHSH, CDR2 LQKENI. The CDR3 protein is CASSPPGQGSAFAKNIQYF. The CDR3 DNA follows: TGTGCCAGCTCACCTCCAGGACAGGGTTCCGCATTCGCCAAAAACATTCAGTACTTC.

The gene calls are TRBV7-9 and TRBJ1-2, with TRBD1 identical over 9 bases. Per germline, CDR1 SEHNR and CDR2 FQNEAQ (reference sequence). The CDR3 covers 15 residues. The junction had 6 bases not matched to a gene; V was cut back by 5 bases and J by 2 bases. The DNA for the CDR3 is TGTGCCAGCAGCCAGGACAGGGGAGTAAACTATGGCTACACCTTC. The encoded protein is CASSQDRGVNYGYTF.

This chain connects TRBV4-3 to TRBJ2-5, with D perhaps TRBD2 (5 bases). This CDR3 is built from 15 residues. The ends were cut back, 2 bases at V and 1 base at J, with 11 bases in the middle. From germline, CDR1 is LGHNA and CDR2 YSLEER. The chain's CDR3 is CASSQSGGSQETQYF. The CDR3 bases are TGCGCCAGCAGCCAATCCGGAGGTTCCCAAGAGACCCAGTACTTC.

The chain couples TRBV7-8 to TRBJ1-6; D ambiguous. The CDR3 is made up of 14 amino acids. Germline loops: CDR1 SGHVS, CDR2 FQNEAQ. Trimming removed 2 bases from V and 4 bases from J, with 6 bases in between. The CDR3 coding sequence is TGTGCCAGCAGCTTACGGGATTATAATTCACCCCTCCACTTT. Translating gives CASSLRDYNSPLHF.

J is TRBJ2-2 and V is TRBV10-3; TRBD2 aligns across 11 bases. The CDR3 runs 14 residues. V trimming: 10 bases; J trimming: 5 bases; junction bases outside the gene matches: 6. Germline values: CDR1 ENHRY, CDR2 SYGVKD. The CDR3 nucleotides are TGTGCCACCAGGGGACTAGCGGAGACCGGGGAGCTGTTTTTT. Translation: CATRGLAETGELFF.